This T cell receptor beta chain was observed in a study of blood T cell repertoires in COVID-19. Between the trimmed V and J ends, which lost 5 bases and 6 bases, there was a span of 14 bases. The CDR3 sequence is 14 residues long. Germline V gives CDR1 LGHNA, CDR2 YNFKEQ. This clone has a handful of counts. Original data processing: Reference gene primer amplification gave nucleated cell count estimates. Repertoires were generated with immunoSEQ multiplex PCR, while TCRdb's copy carries only in-frame clones and drops some. That table supplies the V and J calls and clone size; D and trimming were determined from the DNA. The sample lists under 40,000 clones, over 75% occurring once.

This sequence joins TRBV4-2 and TRBJ2-1; D is undetermined. Sequencing was done on a sample of peripheral blood. The sequence derives from a man in his sixties or seventies with active COVID-19. For the CDR3, the DNA is TGTGCCAGCAGCACGTCTCAGGTACCCAATGAGCAGTTCTTC. Amino acids: CASSTSQVPNEQFF.